This entry concerns a single T cell receptor beta chain. Its antigen is as yet unknown. The data stem from a study of cytomegalovirus exposure and HLA in healthy donors. Whole-study results and caveats: Later analysis placed DRB1 highest and HLA-C lowest in TCR association rates, which differed by HLA locus. Of the V segments, some could not be distinguished, including TRBV6-2 and TRBV6-3, and were excluded. A list of 164 TCR beta chains associated with cytomegalovirus was given. Later examination showed HLA-associated TCR beta chains had greater clonal expansion than equally common others.

PCR amplification relied on 60 Vbeta primers (plus 13 Jbeta primers). Generated by immunoSEQ multiplex PCR, the TCRdb table keeps only in-frame clones and is missing some. The sample includes approximately 110,000 clones, approximately 80% of them seen just once. There are 12 residues in the CDR3. Germline loops: CDR1 MDHEN, CDR2 SYDVKM. Trimming took 8 bases from V and 8 from J, leaving 15 bases between them. Source material: PBMCs. This TCR came from a male donor in good health and CMV-seronegative. The gene calls are TRBV28 and TRBJ1-2; D is unclear. In nucleotides, the CDR3 is TGTGCCAGCCAGGAAGGAGGGAGCGGCTACACCTTC. It is translated as CASQEGGSGYTF.